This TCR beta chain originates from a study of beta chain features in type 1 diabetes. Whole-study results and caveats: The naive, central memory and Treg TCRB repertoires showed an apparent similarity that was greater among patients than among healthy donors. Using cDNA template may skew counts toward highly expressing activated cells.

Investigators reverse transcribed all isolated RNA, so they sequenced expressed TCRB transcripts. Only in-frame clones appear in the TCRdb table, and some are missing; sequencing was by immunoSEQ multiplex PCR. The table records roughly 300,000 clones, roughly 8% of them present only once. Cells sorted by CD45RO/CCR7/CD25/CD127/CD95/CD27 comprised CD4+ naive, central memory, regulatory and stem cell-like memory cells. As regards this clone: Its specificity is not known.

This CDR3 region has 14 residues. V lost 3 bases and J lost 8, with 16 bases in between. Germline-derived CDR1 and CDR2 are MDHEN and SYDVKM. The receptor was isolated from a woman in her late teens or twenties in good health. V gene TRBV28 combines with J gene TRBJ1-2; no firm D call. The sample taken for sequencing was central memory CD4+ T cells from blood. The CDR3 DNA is TGTGCCAGCAGTTTTTTATGGGCCGTGTCAGGCTACACCTTC. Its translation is CASSFLWAVSGYTF.